This TCR beta chain derives from a study of T cells in Graves' hyperthyroidism and ophthalmopathy. The CDR3 covers 12 residues. The germline V gene has CDR1 DFQATT and CDR2 SNEGSKA (reference sequence). This clonotype showed up just once. TCR beta CDR3 sequences were amplified from RNA transcripts. During a first-round RT-PCR of the TCR CDR3, the HTBI primer set was used. Each CDR3 protein gets one entry after TCRdb re-called the multiplex PCR reads with MiXCR. The sample yields over 700,000 distinct CDR3 sequences, 35% seen once. This sequence was found in a woman in her forties with Graves' hyperthyroidism. This chain connects TRBV20-1 to TRBJ2-1, with unresolved D. Sequencing was carried out using blood. The CDR3 reads CRTENSYNEQFF. The DNA for the CDR3 is TGCAGAACTGAGAACTCCTACAATGAGCAGTTCTTC.